The text below deals with one T cell receptor beta chain. The data stem from a study of blood T cell repertoires in COVID-19. Trimming removed 4 bases from V and 9 bases from J, with 20 bases in between. The CDR3 runs 15 residues. CDR1 is SGHKS and CDR2 is YYEKEE in the germline V gene (reference sequence). The assay was immunoSEQ multiplex PCR, and TCRdb's table has in-frame clones only and misses some. The table shows about 84,000 clones, with over 70% occurring only once. Sequencing was performed on peripheral blood. The chain combines TRBV5-5 with TRBJ1-5; D is ambiguous. This TCR came from a man between 50 and 59 years old with active or convalescent COVID-19. The CDR3 is CASSPLIGPGRPQHF. CDR3 DNA: TGTGCCAGCAGCCCCTTAATAGGGCCCGGGAGGCCCCAGCATTTT.